The clone carrying this TCR beta chain was seen more than once but under ten times. Antigen unknown. The sample belongs to a study of cytomegalovirus exposure and HLA in healthy donors. Study conclusions and caveats: Most TCR beta V segments were productive about 90% or about 30% of the time in an earlier analysis. In a later analysis, across HLA loci, associated TCR counts were highest for DRB1, lowest for HLA-C.

The germline V gene encodes CDR1 MRHNA and CDR2 SNTAGT. This CDR3 is 15 amino acids long. The V gene end was trimmed by 8 bases and the J gene end by 3 bases; junction bases not matched to a gene: 13. The primer mix had 60 Vbeta and 13 Jbeta primers. The protocol was immunoSEQ multiplex PCR, while the TCRdb copy is restricted to in-frame clones and leaves out a portion. The table has 95,000 to 150,000 clones, over 50% seen once. V gene TRBV6-4 combines with J gene TRBJ2-7, with TRBD1 matching over 7 bases. This TCR came from a woman aged 40 to 50 in good health and CMV-seropositive. Material for sequencing was PBMCs. CDR3 nucleotides: TGTGCCAGCCAACCCCTGCGACAGGGAAGCTACGAGCAGTACTTC. Encoded protein: CASQPLRQGSYEQYF.